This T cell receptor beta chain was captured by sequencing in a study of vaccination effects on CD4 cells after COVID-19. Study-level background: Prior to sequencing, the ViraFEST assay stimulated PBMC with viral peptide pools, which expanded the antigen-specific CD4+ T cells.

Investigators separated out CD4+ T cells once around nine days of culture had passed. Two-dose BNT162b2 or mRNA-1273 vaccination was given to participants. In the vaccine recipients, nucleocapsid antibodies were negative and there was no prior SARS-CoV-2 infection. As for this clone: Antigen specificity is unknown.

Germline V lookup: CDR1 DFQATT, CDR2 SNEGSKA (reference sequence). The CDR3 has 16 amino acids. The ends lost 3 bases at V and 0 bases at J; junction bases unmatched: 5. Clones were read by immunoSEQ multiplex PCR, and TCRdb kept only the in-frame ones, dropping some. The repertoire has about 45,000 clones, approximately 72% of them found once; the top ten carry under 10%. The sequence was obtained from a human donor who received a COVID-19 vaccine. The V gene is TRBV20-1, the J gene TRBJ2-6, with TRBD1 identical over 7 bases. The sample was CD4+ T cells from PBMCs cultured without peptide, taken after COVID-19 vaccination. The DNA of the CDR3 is TGCAGTGCTAGTCACAGGGGTTACTCTGGGGCCAACGTCCTGACTTTC. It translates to CSASHRGYSGANVLTF.